These 32 T cell receptor beta chains came from one sample sequenced in a study of regulatory T cells in long-lasting Graves disease. The time point: persistent/refractory GD, antithyroid drugs over 5 years with positive TRAb. Extracted RNA from PBMCs served as the source of the TCR library. Sequencing libraries for TCR beta were prepared with iRepertoire HTBI primers and Arm-PCR of CDR3 regions. TCRdb itself ran the multiplex PCR reads through MiXCR, one entry per CDR3 protein. This repertoire shows 350,000 to 450,000 distinct CDR3 sequences, more than 20% found once; its top ten account for 25% to 30%. The sample consisted of peripheral blood mononuclear cells (PBMCs), taken when the disease was refractory, from a patient treated with antithyroid drugs. The source of these receptors is a woman aged 40 to 50 with Graves disease.

Worth noting for this clonotype: This may stem from a read error, because a much larger clone lies one nucleotide away. As the CDR3 is not closed by the conserved phenylalanine or tryptophan, this likely results from a read error. Here the CDR3 reads CASSSNLKETQYL. The DNA for the CDR3 is TGTGCCAGCAGCTCGAACTTAAAAGAGACCCAGTACCTC. The chain couples TRBV11-1 to TRBJ2-5; D unclear. V lost 4 bases and J lost 3, with 9 bases in between. CDR1 is SGHAT, CDR2 FQDESV, per germline (reference sequence). This CDR3 spans 13 amino acids.

This clonotype showed up many times. This CDR3 reads CAIRGISENTEAFF. The CDR3 DNA reads TGTGCCATCCGGGGGATTAGCGAGAACACTGAAGCTTTCTTT. The chain has TRBV15 and TRBJ1-1; a possible D gene is TRBD1 (5 bases). Germline V gene data show CDR1 as LNHNV and CDR2 as YYDKDF (reference sequence). V lost 10 bases and J 1 base, leaving 16 bases between the germline ends. This CDR3 has 14 amino acids.

This clonotype occurred many times. The chain carries TRBV5-1 and TRBJ2-7, with 9 positions matching TRBD1. Trimming cost V 0 bases and J 4 bases; bases outside gene matches: 5. The CDR3 loop spans 15 amino acids. Per the germline V gene, CDR1 is SGHRS and CDR2 is YFSETQ. The CDR3 sequence is CASSLESGQGYEQYF. The CDR3 nucleotides are TGCGCCAGCAGCTTGGAGTCGGGACAGGGTTACGAGCAGTACTTC.

The table lists this clonotype with a few counts. The J gene is TRBJ2-3, the V gene TRBV29-1; 12 bases match TRBD1. The junction had 3 bases not matched to a gene; V was cut back by 5 bases and J by 3 bases. The CDR3 loop spans 14 amino acids. Looked up from germline, CDR1 is SQVTM and CDR2 is ANQGSEA. This CDR3 reads CSVPGQGATDTQYF. The CDR3 DNA is TGCAGCGTTCCGGGACAGGGGGCTACAGATACGCAGTATTTT.

In its sample, this clonotype was seen a few times. The V gene is TRBV7-9, the J gene TRBJ2-2, with 9 bases identical to TRBD2. This CDR3 is built from 15 residues. Germline lookup yields CDR1 SEHNR and CDR2 FQNEAQ (reference sequence). Losses at the gene ends were 4 bases for V and 5 bases for J; bases not matched to a gene: 5. CDR3 protein: CASSSGLARTGELFF. The DNA for the CDR3 is TGTGCCAGCAGCTCAGGACTAGCGAGAACCGGGGAGCTGTTTTTT.

A few counts support this clonotype. The chain has TRBV29-1 and TRBJ1-2; 8 bases match TRBD1. The CDR3 loop spans 14 amino acids. Unmatched junction bases numbered 13, after V lost 5 bases and J lost 8 bases. Germline-derived CDR1 and CDR2 are SQVTM and ANQGSEA. The CDR3: CSVFQGAKMYGYTF. The CDR3 DNA sequence: TGCAGCGTTTTTCAGGGGGCGAAGATGTACGGCTACACCTTC.

This clonotype has a handful of counts. V usage is TRBV6-1 and J usage is TRBJ2-1; no clear D gene. Between the trimmed V and J ends, which lost 7 bases and 1 base, there was a span of 17 bases. There are 16 residues in the CDR3. Germline V gives CDR1 MNHNS, CDR2 SASEGT. The CDR3 coding sequence is TGTGCCAGCACTCCATTCAATCTAGGGTCCTACAATGAGCAGTTCTTC. Translated, it gives CASTPFNLGSYNEQFF.

V and J are TRBV10-2 and TRBJ1-3; D is undetermined. Germline V lookup: CDR1 WSHSY, CDR2 SAAADI. The CDR3 extends over 14 amino acids. V was trimmed by 7 bases and J by 2 bases, leaving 12 bases between them. CDR3 protein: CASKVTGTGNTIYF. The CDR3 nucleotides read TGCGCCAGCAAGGTCACCGGGACTGGAAACACCATATATTTT.

This clonotype was observed a handful of times. This chain joins TRBV6-1 and TRBJ1-6, with 9 bases that match TRBD1. Germline values: CDR1 MNHNS, CDR2 SASEGT. The CDR3 is 16 amino acids. V was clipped by 5 bases and J by 9 bases; unmatched bases: 11. CDR3 nucleotide sequence: TGTGCCAGCAGTAGGGACAGGGCTAAAAGGTCTTCACCCCTCCACTTT. It yields the protein CASSRDRAKRSSPLHF.

This clonotype has a count of ten or more. The chain carries TRBV11-2 and TRBJ2-7; 9 bases map to TRBD1. The CDR3 contains 15 residues. Germline trimming cut 4 bases from V and 4 bases from J; bases unmatched to any gene: 8. The germline gives CDR1 SGHAT, CDR2 FQNNGV. The CDR3 protein is CASSSNRGRRYEQYF. CDR3 in DNA: TGTGCCAGCAGCTCAAACAGGGGGCGCCGATACGAGCAGTACTTC. Combining the CDR3 with reference TRBV11-2 and TRBJ2-7 gives the whole variable domain EAGVAQSPRYKIIEKRQSVAFWCNPISGHATLYWYQQILGQGPKLLIQFQNNGVVDDSQLPKDRFSAERLKGVDSTLKIQPAKLEDSAVYLCASSSNRGRRYEQYFGPGTRLTVT.

This clonotype was counted ten times or more. The rearrangement links TRBV6-1 to TRBJ2-5; D might be TRBD1 or TRBD2, each matching 5 bases. V dropped 5 bases and J dropped 5 bases, with 12 bases sitting between them. Germline V CDR1 and CDR2: MNHNS, SASEGT. This CDR3 is 13 amino acids long. The CDR3 region has the DNA TGTGCCAGCAGTCACGGGACCTGGGAGACCCAGTACTTC. This sequence encodes CASSHGTWETQYF.

This clonotype was counted once. The rearrangement joins TRBV20-1 to TRBJ1-3, with 7 bases fitting TRBD1. The junction had 6 bases not matched to a gene; V was cut back by 1 base and J by 0 bases. From germline, CDR1 is DFQATT and CDR2 SNEGSKA (reference sequence). This CDR3 is built from 16 residues. The CDR3 sequence: CSARGRDRPSGNTIYF. The CDR3 nucleotides are TGCAGTGCTAGAGGGAGGGACAGACCCTCTGGAAACACCATATATTTT.

This chain joins TRBV20-1 and TRBJ2-1; 10 bases line up with TRBD1. Germline trimming cut 1 base from V and 10 bases from J; bases unmatched to any gene: 4. CDR1 is DFQATT and CDR2 is SNEGSKA in the germline V gene (reference sequence). The CDR3 totals 13 residues. The CDR3 region is CSARGQGAGEQFF. The DNA for the CDR3 is TGCAGTGCTAGAGGACAGGGGGCAGGGGAGCAGTTCTTC.

The rearrangement joins TRBV6-1 to TRBJ2-7; D remains unclear. CDR1 MNHNS and CDR2 SASEGT come from the germline V gene. CDR3 length: 14 amino acids. The ends were cut back, 8 bases at V and 0 bases at J, with 14 bases in the middle. The CDR3 protein is CASADGMPSYEQYF. The DNA of the CDR3 is TGTGCCAGCGCGGACGGCATGCCCTCCTACGAGCAGTACTTC.

This clonotype was detected only a few times. The chain uses TRBV20-1 and TRBJ2-2, with D unresolved. Trimming took off 3 bases at V and 5 bases at J, with 13 bases between the two ends. This CDR3 comprises 14 residues. Germline V lookup: CDR1 DFQATT, CDR2 SNEGSKA (reference sequence). The CDR3 protein is CSASGRRRTGELFF. CDR3 sequence (DNA): TGCAGTGCTAGTGGCAGGCGGCGGACCGGGGAGCTGTTTTTT.

This clonotype was recorded a few times. The chain recombines TRBV25-1 with TRBJ2-5, with a weak D call TRBD2 (6 bases). Germline CDR1 reads MGHDK; CDR2 reads SYGVNS. The CDR3 is made up of 15 amino acids. V gave up 3 bases and J gave up 6 bases, with 17 bases separating them. CDR3 sequence: CASSEGAGRPQTQYF. Here the CDR3 DNA reads TGTGCCAGCAGTGAGGGAGCGGGCAGGCCTCAGACCCAGTACTTC.

This clonotype was found many times. V gene TRBV7-8 combines with J gene TRBJ2-2; D might be TRBD2 (5 bases). CDR1 is SGHVS, CDR2 FQNEAQ, per germline. Trimming took 1 base from V and 1 from J, leaving 10 bases between them. CDR3 length: 16 residues. The CDR3 spells CASSLGTYLNTGELFF. In nucleotides, the CDR3 is TGTGCCAGCAGCTTAGGGACTTACCTGAACACCGGGGAGCTGTTTTTT.

This clonotype was counted between two and nine times. At one end, the junction sequence differs from germline, possibly due to a read error. The chain couples TRBV7-8 to TRBJ1-1; D gene ambiguous. The CDR3 extends over 15 amino acids. CDR1 SGHVS and CDR2 FQNEAQ come from the germline V gene. The CDR3 coding sequence is TGTGCCAGCAGCGCCGTGGTGCCGACGAACACTGAAGTTTTCTTT. It encodes CASSAVVPTNTEVFF.

This clonotype occurred many times. The CDR3 nucleotides read TGTGCCAGCAGCTTGGCTGGCCGCTCCTACGAGCAGTACTTC. Protein: CASSLAGRSYEQYF. The chain couples TRBV5-5 to TRBJ2-7; D unresolved. CDR1 and CDR2 (germline): SGHKS, YYEKEE (reference sequence). This CDR3 contains 14 residues. Trimming cost V 0 bases and J 0 bases, with 7 bases left between them.

Remarks on this clonotype: This may arise from a read error, as a much more abundant clone is one base away. This chain joins TRBV6-1 and TRBJ2-3; TRBD2 matches at 8 bases. V shed 2 bases, J shed 0 bases, and the junction held 1 base outside the gene matches. CDR1 MNHNS and CDR2 SASEGT come from the germline V gene. The CDR3 covers 15 residues. The CDR3 spells CASSESSGSTDTQYF. The CDR3 DNA follows: TGTGCCAGCAGTGAATCTAGCGGGAGCACAGATACGCAGTATTTT.

This clonotype has a handful of counts. The chain links TRBV3-1 to TRBJ1-4, with 7 positions matching TRBD1. Germline values: CDR1 LGHDT, CDR2 YNNKEL (reference sequence). The V gene end was trimmed by 5 bases and the J gene end by 8 bases; junction bases not matched to a gene: 8. This CDR3 region has 14 residues. CDR3 DNA: TGTGCCAGCAGCTCAGACAGGGTTTTCGAAAAACTGTTTTTT. This codes for CASSSDRVFEKLFF.

This clonotype was seen a few times. This chain links TRBV9 with TRBJ2-7; 10 nucleotides agree with TRBD2. Germline V gene data show CDR1 as SGDLS and CDR2 as YYNGEE. The CDR3 spans 15 residues. The V segment lost 3 bases and the J segment 6 bases; nucleotides outside the gene matches: 9. The CDR3 DNA follows: TGTGCCAGCAGCGAGAGGGGGACTAGCGTTACCGAGCAGTACTTC. Its protein product is CASSERGTSVTEQYF. Complete variable domain (other parts from reference TRBV9 and TRBJ2-7): DSGVTQTPKHLITATGQRVTLRCSPRSGDLSVYWYQQSLDQGLQFLIQYYNGEERAKGNILERFSAQQFPDLHSELNLSSLELGDSALYFCASSERGTSVTEQYFGPGTRLTVT.

The chain employs TRBV7-3 and TRBJ2-5, with 10 bases aligning to TRBD2. CDR3 length: 16 residues. Trimming took 5 bases from V and 2 from J; bases not matched to a gene: 8. Germline CDR1 reads SGHTA; CDR2 reads FQGTGA. The CDR3 region is CASSPLAGEQQETQYF. The CDR3 bases are TGTGCCAGCAGCCCTCTAGCGGGAGAGCAACAAGAGACCCAGTACTTC. The complete variable domain, with remaining parts taken from reference TRBV7-3 and TRBJ2-5, reads GAGVSQTPSNKVTEKGKYVELRCDPISGHTALYWYRQSLGQGPEFLIYFQGTGAADDSGLPNDRFFAVRPEGSVSTLKIQRTERGDSAVYLCASSPLAGEQQETQYFGPGTRLLVL.

CDR3: CASSHERTGKDTF. In DNA form, the CDR3 reads TGTGCCAGCAGCCACGAACGGACAGGGAAGGACACCTTC. The J gene is TRBJ1-2, the V gene TRBV2; 8 bases are shared with TRBD1. The CDR3 runs 13 residues. Germline CDR1 reads SNHLY; CDR2 reads FYNNEI. Trimming cost V 6 bases and J 12 bases; bases outside gene matches: 12. The full variable domain, rest sourced from reference TRBV2 and TRBJ1-2, is EPEVTQTPSHQVTQMGQEVILRCVPISNHLYFYWYRQILGQKVEFLVSFYNNEISEKSEIFDDQFSVERPDGSNFTLKIRSTKLEDSAMYFCASSHERTGKDTFGSGTRLTVV.

This clonotype has a count of ten or more. The chain links TRBV28 to TRBJ2-6; D is unclear. With 6 bases removed from V and 4 bases from J, the gap between germline ends came to 13 bases. This CDR3 comprises 15 residues. The V gene's germline CDR1 is MDHEN and CDR2 SYDVKM. Here the CDR3 reads CASSPWVGGANVLTF. The CDR3 DNA reads TGTGCCAGCAGCCCCTGGGTGGGCGGGGCCAACGTCCTGACTTTC.

The V call is TRBV5-8, the J call TRBJ1-4, with no clear D. V lost 2 bases and J 5 bases, leaving 7 bases between the germline ends. This CDR3 has 13 residues. Germline V gene lookup returns CDR1 SGHTS and CDR2 YDEGEE. CDR3 sequence (DNA): TGTGCCAGCAGCTTACGGGTGAATGAAAAACTGTTTTTT. Translating it yields CASSLRVNEKLFF.

This clonotype was observed at least ten times. The rearrangement links TRBV19 to TRBJ1-1; no reliable D call. This CDR3 region has 13 residues. Trimming stripped 7 bases from V and 1 base from J, with 10 bases between. Germline CDR1 is LNHDA and CDR2 is SQIVND (reference sequence). Written as DNA, the CDR3 is TGTGCCAGTATTAAGGCAGGGAACACTGAAGCTTTCTTT. This sequence encodes CASIKAGNTEAFF.

This clonotype appeared a few times. J is TRBJ2-4 and V is TRBV19; D is perhaps TRBD1 (6 bases). Per the germline V gene, CDR1 is LNHDA and CDR2 is SQIVND (reference sequence). V lost 5 bases to trimming and J lost 0 bases, with 26 bases between them. The CDR3 runs 20 residues. This CDR3 reads CASSRKGVRDNQIAKNIQYF. For the CDR3, the DNA is TGTGCCAGTAGTCGGAAAGGGGTCCGGGACAACCAGATAGCCAAAAACATTCAGTACTTC.

This clonotype was counted ten times or more. CDR3 sequence reads: CSAKRTGGDGYTF. CDR3 DNA: TGCAGTGCTAAAAGGACAGGGGGCGATGGCTACACCTTC. The rearrangement links TRBV20-1 to TRBJ1-2; 11 bases fit TRBD1. V shed 4 bases, J shed 6 bases, and the junction held 4 bases outside the gene matches. The CDR3 totals 13 residues. Germline V lookup: CDR1 DFQATT, CDR2 SNEGSKA (reference sequence).

The chain carries TRBV7-2 and TRBJ2-2; D is unclear. Trimming cost V 2 bases and J 4 bases, with 8 bases left between them. Germline CDR1 and CDR2: SGHTA and FQGNSA. This CDR3 is 14 amino acids long. The CDR3 region is CASSLQWGTGELFF. The CDR3 region has the DNA TGTGCCAGCAGCTTACAGTGGGGCACCGGGGAGCTGTTTTTT.

The rearrangement uses TRBV13 and TRBJ2-2, with a possible D match to TRBD1 (6 bases). CDR1 PRHDT and CDR2 FYEKMQ come from the germline V gene (reference sequence). V lost 4 bases and J 4 bases, leaving 10 bases between the germline ends. CDR3 length: 14 residues. CDR3 in amino acids: CASSSGHPTGELFF. The CDR3 DNA sequence: TGTGCCAGCAGCTCGGGACATCCCACCGGGGAGCTGTTTTTT. The variable domain in full, with the rest retrieved from reference TRBV13 and TRBJ2-2, is AAGVIQSPRHLIKEKRETATLKCYPIPRHDTVYWYQQGPGQDPQFLISFYEKMQSDKGSIPDRFSAQQFSDYHSELNMSSLELGDSALYFCASSSGHPTGELFFGEGSRLTVL.

A note on this clonotype: This clone may be a read error of a much larger clone one base away. The chain employs TRBV15 and TRBJ1-4; D gene ambiguous. The CDR3 spans 15 residues. The germline V gene has CDR1 LNHNV and CDR2 YYDKDF (reference sequence). The CDR3 loop reads CATSKNGDSNEKPFF. Here the CDR3 DNA reads TGTGCCACCAGCAAGAATGGGGATAGCAATGAAAAACCGTTTTTT.